A selection of T cell receptor beta chains follows, all from one sample in a study of shared clonotypes between healthy human individuals. Profiled with immunoSEQ multiplex PCR; TCRdb holds only in-frame clones, not every one. The sample records about a million clones, about 72% being singletons. Sequencing input: memory CD4+ T cells from PBMCs. The receptors were gathered from a man aged 18 to 30 in good health. Some clones in this sample may be carry-over from other donors' samples. Each CDR3 is given with its conserved first and last residue. A D gene is named only where the DNA matches it firmly. Only some rows state a clone size, as once, few, many or a class for expanded clones.

j_call,clone_size,d_call,v_call,cdr3_nt,cdr3_aa
TRBJ2-7,-,TRBD2,TRBV19,TGTGCCAGTAGTATCTACGGGGGGAGCTCCTACGAGCAGTACTTC,CASSIYGGSSYEQYF
TRBJ1-2,-,-,TRBV6-6,TGTGCCAGCAGTTATGGCTATGGCTACACCTTC,CASSYGYGYTF
TRBJ2-3,-,-,TRBV29-1,TGCAGCGTTGAGGGTCGGTCTAGCACAGATACGCAGTATTTT,CSVEGRSSTDTQYF
TRBJ2-7,-,TRBD2,TRBV6-5,TGTGCCAGCAGCCTAGCCGGGACTAGCGCATACGAGCAGTACTTC,CASSLAGTSAYEQYF
TRBJ2-5,-,TRBD1,TRBV10-3,TGTGCCTCGACAGGGATTCCCCAAGAGACCCAGTACTTC,CASTGIPQETQYF
TRBJ1-5,once,TRBD1,TRBV19,TGTGCCAGTAGACCAACAGGGGGCGGGTATCAGCCCCAGCATTTT,CASRPTGGGYQPQHF
TRBJ2-1,-,-,TRBV6-1,TGTGCCAGCAGTGAAATCAGGGGGGATGAGCAGTTCTTC,CASSEIRGDEQFF
TRBJ2-1,-,TRBD2,TRBV6-6,TGTGCCAGCAGGCACGGACTAGCGGGGTACAATGAGCAGTTCTTC,CASRHGLAGYNEQFF
TRBJ1-1,-,-,TRBV5-1,TGCGCCAGCAGTCGCGGGGGAAGCACTGAAGCTTTCTTT,CASSRGGSTEAFF
TRBJ2-7,-,TRBD2,TRBV7-8,TGTGCCAGCAGCACCTCTGTGGGACTAGCGGCAAACGAGCAGTACTTC,CASSTSVGLAANEQYF
TRBJ1-2,-,-,TRBV6-5,TGTGCCAGCAGTTACCACCCCCCGTTAAGCTATGGCTACACCTTC,CASSYHPPLSYGYTF
TRBJ2-7,-,-,TRBV20-1,TGCAGTGCTAGATACTACGAGCAGTACTTC,CSARYYEQYF
TRBJ1-1,-,TRBD1,TRBV19,TGTGCCAGTAGGGACAGGGGGCCTTCGGACACTGAAGCTTTCTTT,CASRDRGPSDTEAFF
TRBJ1-4,many,-,TRBV4-2,TGTGCCAGCAGCCAAGTAGATGAAAAACTGTTTTTT,CASSQVDEKLFF
TRBJ2-3,once,-,TRBV6-1,TGTGCCAGCAGTGTAGTGGGGGGTCCAGATACGCAGTATTTT,CASSVVGGPDTQYF
TRBJ2-7,-,-,TRBV2,TGTGCCAGCGCCCGGAGCTACGAGCAGTACTTC,CASARSYEQYF
TRBJ1-1,-,-,TRBV6-5,TGTGCCAGCAAGGAAAACACTGAAGCTTTCTTT,CASKENTEAFF
TRBJ1-2,-,TRBD1,TRBV9,TGTGCCAGCAGCGCCCGGACAGGGGATAACTATGGCTACACCTTC,CASSARTGDNYGYTF
TRBJ2-7,-,-,TRBV6-6,TGTGCCAGCAACCGGGGCGGGGCCTACGAGCAGTACTTC,CASNRGGAYEQYF
TRBJ1-4,-,-,TRBV18,TGTGCCAGCTCACCCCGAGAGACAACTAATGAAAAACTGTTTTTT,CASSPRETTNEKLFF
TRBJ1-2,-,TRBD1,TRBV5-1,TGCGCCAGCAATTCCGGGACAGGGGCTGGCTACACCTTC,CASNSGTGAGYTF
TRBJ2-7,many,TRBD2,TRBV5-4,TGTGCCAGCAGCTCCTTTAGCGGGCCCATCCCCTCCTACGAGCAGTACTTC,CASSSFSGPIPSYEQYF
TRBJ2-5,-,-,TRBV6-5,TGTGCCAGCAGGTCCCCGGGGGAGACCCAGTACTTC,CASRSPGETQYF
TRBJ1-1,-,TRBD1,TRBV5-4,TGCGCCAGCAGCTCCACCGGACAGGGGGAAGCGAACACTGAAGCTTTCTTT,CASSSTGQGEANTEAFF
TRBJ2-6,-,-,TRBV6-5,TGTGCCAGCAGTTACGCTGGGGCCAACGTCCTGACTTTC,CASSYAGANVLTF
TRBJ2-5,few,-,TRBV27,TGTGCCAGCAGTTTAGAGGTGGGGGAGACCCAGTACTTC,CASSLEVGETQYF
TRBJ2-2,-,-,TRBV30,TGTGCCTGGAGCCACTCGGGACGGAACACCGGGGAGCTGTTTTTT,CAWSHSGRNTGELFF
TRBJ1-2,-,-,TRBV19,TGTGCCAGTAGTAGGGGCTCCGAGCGCTATGGCTACACCTTC,CASSRGSERYGYTF
TRBJ2-3,-,TRBD2,TRBV5-1,TGCGCCAGCAGCTACGGACTAGCGGGAACAGATACGCAGTATTTT,CASSYGLAGTDTQYF
TRBJ1-5,-,-,TRBV27,TGTGCCAGCAGAAACGGGGGGACGATGGGTCAGCCCCAGCATTTT,CASRNGGTMGQPQHF
TRBJ1-2,-,-,TRBV11-2,TGTGCCAGCAGCTTAGCTGGGGCTGATGGCTACACCTTC,CASSLAGADGYTF
TRBJ1-1,-,TRBD1,TRBV19,TGTGCCAGTAGTATAGGACAGGGGAGCACTGAAGCTTTCTTT,CASSIGQGSTEAFF
TRBJ2-7,-,-,TRBV20-1,TGCAGTGCTAGCCACGGGCAGTCGCAGTACTTC,CSASHGQSQYF
TRBJ2-3,few,-,TRBV5-1,TGCGCCAGCAGCTCGGTAAACACAGATACGCAGTATTTT,CASSSVNTDTQYF
TRBJ2-3,-,-,TRBV4-2,TGTGCCAGCAGCCCTCGGAGTTCAGAGGATACGCAGTATTTT,CASSPRSSEDTQYF
TRBJ2-7,-,TRBD2,TRBV4-2,TGTGCCAGCAGCCAAGATGATTTGGTAGTAGCGGGCGCTTCCTACGAGCAGTACTTC,CASSQDDLVVAGASYEQYF
TRBJ2-5,-,-,TRBV28,TGTGCCAGCAGTTGGCAGGGGGGGATCGAGACCCAGTACTTC,CASSWQGGIETQYF
TRBJ1-1,-,-,TRBV18,TGTGCCAGCTCACCCACCATTGGGACGGCGACGATCGCTGAAGCTTTCTTT,CASSPTIGTATIAEAFF
TRBJ1-4,once,-,TRBV25-1,TGTGCCAGCAGTGAATTGGGCAGGGAGAATGAAAAACTGTTTTTT,CASSELGRENEKLFF
TRBJ1-3,-,-,TRBV6-6,TGTGCCAGCAGTTACTCGGACATTGGTTCTGGAAACACCATATATTTT,CASSYSDIGSGNTIYF
TRBJ1-3,-,-,TRBV5-1,TGCGCCAGCAGACCCGAATCGGGGGGGAGCTCTGGAAACACCATATATTTT,CASRPESGGSSGNTIYF
TRBJ1-1,-,-,TRBV6-5,TGTGCCAGCAGTTACGTGAGAGGGAACACTGAAGCTTTCTTT,CASSYVRGNTEAFF
TRBJ2-3,few,TRBD1,TRBV5-4,TGTGCCAGCAGCCGGGACAGGGTACCAGATACGCAGTATTTT,CASSRDRVPDTQYF
TRBJ2-7,-,TRBD2,TRBV9,TGTGCCAGCAGCTCCGGGAGGGAGTACAAAACCTACGAGCAGTACTTC,CASSSGREYKTYEQYF
TRBJ2-3,-,-,TRBV30,TGTGCCTGGAGTGTACGAGGACGGAGCTTATCGGATACGCAGTATTTT,CAWSVRGRSLSDTQYF
TRBJ1-1,-,-,TRBV28,TGTGCCAGCAGTGGGCGGGGAAGGGATAACACTGAAGCTTTCTTT,CASSGRGRDNTEAFF
TRBJ2-7,-,-,TRBV5-1,TGCGCCAGCAAAGCCGGGGTCTCCTACGAGCAGTACTTC,CASKAGVSYEQYF
TRBJ1-1,few,-,TRBV12-5,TGTGCTAGTGGTTTGGGGGTTGGTGAAGCTTTCTTT,CASGLGVGEAFF
TRBJ1-2,-,-,TRBV6-5,TGTGCCAGCAGTTATTTACAGGGCTATGGCTACACCTTC,CASSYLQGYGYTF
TRBJ1-5,-,-,TRBV27,TGTGCCAGCAGTTTCCGGTGGGACTTACCCAATCAGCCCCAGCATTTT,CASSFRWDLPNQPQHF